Included here is one T cell receptor beta chain sequence, with context. The age range of participants was about 18 to 89 years, with residence in about two dozen US areas. Cohorts were assigned according to the clinical history that participants reported. Exposed enrollees had met someone with a PCR-confirmed or clinician-diagnosed COVID-19 case at some point within the 2 weeks before study entry. The sample originates from a study of blood T cell repertoires in COVID-19. This CDR3 has 15 residues. V was shortened by 0 bases and J by 5 bases, with 11 bases between the two germline ends. Germline V gene lookup returns CDR1 SGDLS and CDR2 YYNGEE. In the original analysis: Amplified reference gene primers provided the basis for estimating nucleated cell counts. Measured with immunoSEQ multiplex PCR; TCRdb has only the in-frame clones, and not every one. V, J and clone size are those of that table, while D and trimming were read from the DNA. The repertoire has about 200,000 clones, 75% to 90% of them found once; the top ten carry about 4.5%.

This TCR was sampled from a woman aged 25 to 39 who had been exposed to COVID-19. Sequenced: PBMCs or T cells enriched from blood (not recorded which). This chain joins TRBV9 and TRBJ1-4; D remains ambiguous. The CDR3 region is CASSVGDRLNEKLFF. The CDR3 DNA reads as TGTGCCAGCAGCGTAGGTGATAGATTGAATGAAAAACTGTTTTTT.